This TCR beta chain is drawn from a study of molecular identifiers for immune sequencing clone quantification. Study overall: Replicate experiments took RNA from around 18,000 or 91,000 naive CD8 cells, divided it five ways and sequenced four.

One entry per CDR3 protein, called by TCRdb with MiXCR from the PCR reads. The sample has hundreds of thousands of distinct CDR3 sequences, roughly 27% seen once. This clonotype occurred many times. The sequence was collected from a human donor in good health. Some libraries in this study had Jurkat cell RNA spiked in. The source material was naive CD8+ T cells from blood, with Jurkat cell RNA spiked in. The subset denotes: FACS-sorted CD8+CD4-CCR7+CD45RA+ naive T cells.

The CDR3, as DNA: TGCGCCAGCAGCTTGAAGGACTTTGGGGGTTTTTACGAGCAGTACTTC. Amino acid sequence: CASSLKDFGGFYEQYF. The V and J genes are TRBV5-1 and TRBJ2-7; TRBD1 or TRBD2 may be the D gene (5 bases each). With 1 base removed from V and 4 bases from J, the gap between germline ends came to 18 bases. The germline gives CDR1 SGHRS, CDR2 YFSETQ. The CDR3 runs 16 residues.